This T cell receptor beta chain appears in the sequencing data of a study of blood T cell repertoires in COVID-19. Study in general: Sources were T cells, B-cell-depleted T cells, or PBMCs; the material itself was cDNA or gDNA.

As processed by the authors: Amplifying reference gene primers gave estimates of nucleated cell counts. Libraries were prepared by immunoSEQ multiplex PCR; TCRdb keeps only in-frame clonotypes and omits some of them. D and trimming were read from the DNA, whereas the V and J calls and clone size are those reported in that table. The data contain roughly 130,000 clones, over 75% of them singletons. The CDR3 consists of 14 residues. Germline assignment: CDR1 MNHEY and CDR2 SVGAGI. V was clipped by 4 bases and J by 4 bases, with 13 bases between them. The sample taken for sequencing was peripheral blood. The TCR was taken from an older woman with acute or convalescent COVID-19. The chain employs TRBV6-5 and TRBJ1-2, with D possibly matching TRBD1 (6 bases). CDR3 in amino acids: CASSSDRLLYGYTF. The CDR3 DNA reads TGTGCCAGCAGTTCCGACAGGTTACTCTATGGCTACACCTTC.